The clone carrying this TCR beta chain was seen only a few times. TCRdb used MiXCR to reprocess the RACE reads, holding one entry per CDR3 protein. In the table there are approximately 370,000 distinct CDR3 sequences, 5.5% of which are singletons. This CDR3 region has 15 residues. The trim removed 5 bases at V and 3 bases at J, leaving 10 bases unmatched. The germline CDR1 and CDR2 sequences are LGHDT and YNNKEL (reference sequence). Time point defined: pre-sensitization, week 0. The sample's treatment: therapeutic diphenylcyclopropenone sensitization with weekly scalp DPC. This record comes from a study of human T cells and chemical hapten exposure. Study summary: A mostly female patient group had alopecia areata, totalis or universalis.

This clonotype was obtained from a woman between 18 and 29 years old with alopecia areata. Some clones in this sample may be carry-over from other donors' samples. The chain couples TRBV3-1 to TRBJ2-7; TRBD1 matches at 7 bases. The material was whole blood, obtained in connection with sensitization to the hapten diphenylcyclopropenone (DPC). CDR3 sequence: CASSSDPGQIYEQYF. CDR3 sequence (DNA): TGTGCCAGCAGCTCTGATCCGGGACAGATCTACGAGCAGTACTTC.